The 25 T cell receptor beta chains reported below all come from one sample, sequenced in a study of blood T cell repertoires in COVID-19. Sequencing was performed with immunoSEQ multiplex PCR; in TCRdb, only in-frame clones are kept and a portion is missing. The table has roughly 150,000 clones, 88% seen once. Specimen: peripheral blood. The receptor set was obtained from a human donor in a cohort sampled during active COVID-19.

The J gene is TRBJ1-2, the V gene TRBV5-4, with TRBD1 matching 11 bases. The CDR3 runs to 18 residues. The ends lost 3 bases at V and 8 bases at J; junction bases unmatched: 18. Germline CDR1 and CDR2: SGHNT and YYREEE (reference sequence). The CDR3 loop reads CASSSGSGQGVQIRGYTF. CDR3 DNA sequence: TGTGCCAGCAGCTCGGGGTCGGGACAGGGGGTCCAAATAAGAGGCTACACCTTC.

V usage is TRBV9 and J usage is TRBJ2-2; the D gene is possibly TRBD2 (6 bases). Trimming removed 2 bases from V and 6 bases from J, with 8 bases in between. The germline CDR1 and CDR2 sequences are SGDLS and YYNGEE. The CDR3 is 13 residues long. CDR3 region: CASSVGGSGELFF. Here the CDR3 DNA reads TGTGCCAGCAGCGTCGGGGGATCCGGGGAGCTGTTTTTT.

The chain employs TRBV5-1 and TRBJ1-1; 8 nucleotides agree with TRBD1. CDR1 is SGHRS and CDR2 is YFSETQ in the germline V gene. V gave up 7 bases and J gave up 1 base; unmatched junction bases: 3. This CDR3 is 13 amino acids long. CDR3 bases: TGCGCCAGCCTGGGACAGGAGAACACTGAAGCTTTCTTT. The encoded protein is CASLGQENTEAFF.

The chain employs TRBV4-2 and TRBJ1-1; D gene uncertain. With 1 base removed from V and 2 bases from J, the gap between germline ends came to 8 bases. The CDR3 loop spans 14 amino acids. Germline CDR1 reads LGHNA; CDR2 reads YNFKEQ. For the CDR3, the DNA is TGTGCCAGCAGCCAAGCGGCAGGAAACACTGAAGCTTTCTTT. It yields the protein CASSQAAGNTEAFF.

This clone was detected only a few times. The J gene is TRBJ1-3, the V gene TRBV4-1; D uncertain. Germline assignment: CDR1 MGHRA and CDR2 YSYEKL. This CDR3 has 15 residues. V lost 0 bases, J lost 0 bases, and 6 bases lay in between. CDR3 nucleotide sequence: TGCGCCAGCAGCCAAGACAGTGACTCTGGAAACACCATATATTTT. Translating it yields CASSQDSDSGNTIYF.

This chain connects TRBV7-2 to TRBJ2-7, with D possibly matching TRBD1 (6 bases). V lost 2 bases and J lost 2, with 16 bases in between. Looked up from germline, CDR1 is SGHTA and CDR2 is FQGNSA. The CDR3 spans 16 residues. CDR3 DNA sequence: TGTGCCAGCAGCTTACCCAAAGGACAGTCGCCCTACGAGCAGTACTTC. Its protein product is CASSLPKGQSPYEQYF.

The gene calls are TRBV7-3 and TRBJ1-6, with D possibly TRBD1 on 6 matching bases. The CDR3 runs 15 residues. The V end was cut by 5 bases, the J end by 9 bases, with 17 bases between. From germline, CDR1 is SGHTA and CDR2 FQGTGA. The CDR3, as DNA: TGTGCCAGCAGCAGGGACATCAGTTCCAGTTCACCCCTCCACTTT. Protein sequence: CASSRDISSSSPLHF.

This rearrangement joins TRBV7-2 to TRBJ2-1; D might be TRBD2 (7 bases). Germline assignment: CDR1 SGHTA and CDR2 FQGNSA. The V gene lost 4 bases and the J gene lost 1 base, with 14 bases spanning the gap. The length of the CDR3 is 16 residues. The CDR3 reads CASSSYGGPSYNEQFF. For the CDR3, the DNA is TGTGCCAGCAGCTCGTACGGGGGGCCGTCCTACAATGAGCAGTTCTTC.

To note about this clone: At the DNA level, this CDR3 is encoded by other sequences in the same sample as well. The chain combines TRBV18 with TRBJ1-1; perhaps TRBD1 as D (5 bases). Trimming removed 3 bases from V and 1 base from J, with 6 bases in between. The CDR3 is 13 residues long. Germline V gives CDR1 KGHSH, CDR2 LQKENI. This CDR3 reads CASSPRANTEAFF. The CDR3 region has the DNA TGTGCCAGCTCACCCAGGGCGAACACTGAAGCTTTCTTT.

The rearrangement uses TRBV7-9 and TRBJ2-7; D might be TRBD2 (5 bases). Trimming removed 4 bases from V and 3 bases from J, with 16 bases in between. This CDR3 has 15 residues. Germline V gives CDR1 SEHNR, CDR2 FQNEAQ (reference sequence). CDR3 region: CASSYLRTENYEQYF. In nucleotides, the CDR3 is TGTGCCAGCAGCTATCTACGGACTGAGAACTACGAGCAGTACTTC.

The V call is TRBV7-9, the J call TRBJ2-5, with a tentative D call TRBD1 (6 bases). Germline V lookup: CDR1 SEHNR, CDR2 FQNEAQ (reference sequence). The CDR3 is 14 residues long. The ends were cut back, 5 bases at V and 0 bases at J, with 10 bases in the middle. DNA for the CDR3: TGTGCCAGCAGCCCGGACAGCTACCAAGAGACCCAGTACTTC. This sequence encodes CASSPDSYQETQYF.

This clone has just one count. V gene TRBV21-1 combines with J gene TRBJ1-1. TRBV21-1 is termed a pseudogene. The CDR3 is 14 residues long. This chain's CDR3 is CASSKVSGDTEAFF. CDR3 DNA: TGTGCCAGCAGCAAAGTTTCGGGGGACACTGAAGCTTTCTTT.

V usage is TRBV12-5 and J usage is TRBJ2-1; D ambiguous. CDR1 is LGHNT and CDR2 is FRNRAP in the germline V gene. V gave up 3 bases and J gave up 8 bases, with 8 bases separating them. This CDR3 has 12 residues. The CDR3 bases are TGTGCTAGTGGTTTTGGAGATCATGAGCAGTTCTTC. Its translation: CASGFGDHEQFF.

The chain links TRBV27 to TRBJ1-4; perhaps TRBD1 as D (6 bases). The CDR3 is 16 amino acids. The V end was cut by 0 bases, the J end by 7 bases, with 15 bases between. Germline CDR1 is MNHEY and CDR2 is SMNVEV (reference sequence). The CDR3 loop reads CASSLSPTGRREKLFF. CDR3 nucleotides: TGTGCCAGCAGTTTATCTCCGACAGGAAGGCGTGAAAAACTGTTTTTT.

CDR3 coding DNA: TGTGCCAGCAGCCCCTACCCCGGGACAGGGGCCGAGCAGTACTTC. As protein: CASSPYPGTGAEQYF. The chain links TRBV11-2 to TRBJ2-7, with 10 bases lining up with TRBD1. This CDR3 has 15 residues. Unmatched junction bases numbered 10, after V lost 5 bases and J lost 6 bases. Looked up from germline, CDR1 is SGHAT and CDR2 is FQNNGV. Filled out from reference TRBV11-2 and TRBJ2-7, the complete variable domain reads EAGVAQSPRYKIIEKRQSVAFWCNPISGHATLYWYQQILGQGPKLLIQFQNNGVVDDSQLPKDRFSAERLKGVDSTLKIQPAKLEDSAVYLCASSPYPGTGAEQYFGPGTRLTVT.

V usage is TRBV30 and J usage is TRBJ1-1, with D unresolved. This CDR3 region has 13 residues. The germline CDR1 and CDR2 sequences are GTSNPN and SVGIG (reference sequence). Trimming pared 3 bases from V and 4 bases from J, leaving 12 bases between. CDR3 sequence (DNA): TGTGCCTGGAGAAGTTCGGGGATCACTGAAGCTTTCTTT. Protein sequence: CAWRSSGITEAFF.

There are a few counts of this clone. The chain uses TRBV21-1 and TRBJ1-5. TRBV21-1 is a documented pseudogene. The CDR3 has 15 amino acids. CDR3: CASSNGLRSNQPQHF. In DNA, the CDR3 is TGTGCCAGCAGCAACGGACTCCGTAGCAATCAGCCCCAGCATTTT.

The rearrangement joins TRBV18 to TRBJ1-1; 8 bases align to TRBD1. Germline CDR1 KGHSH, CDR2 LQKENI. V was pared by 3 bases and J by 6 bases, with 6 bases of the junction left unmatched. The CDR3 covers 14 residues. The CDR3 DNA sequence: TGTGCCAGCTCACCCGGGACAGGCGTACCTGAAGCTTTCTTT. It encodes CASSPGTGVPEAFF.

The sample holds one count of this clone. The rearrangement uses TRBV5-5 and TRBJ2-3; tentative D call: TRBD1 (5 bases). CDR3 size: 17 residues. Looked up from germline, CDR1 is SGHKS and CDR2 is YYEKEE (reference sequence). Trimming pared 4 bases from V and 1 base from J, leaving 19 bases between. CDR3 sequence reads: CASSPFYQGTGTDTQYF. The CDR3 DNA is TGTGCCAGCAGCCCCTTTTACCAGGGTACAGGCACAGATACGCAGTATTTT.

Comments on this clone: Other nucleotide sequences from this sample produce the same CDR3. The rearrangement uses TRBV2 and TRBJ1-1; the D is unclear. V lost 6 bases and J lost 1, with 9 bases in between. The CDR3 sequence is 13 residues long. Germline V CDR1 and CDR2: SNHLY, FYNNEI. The CDR3, as DNA: TGTGCCAGCAGCGCTTGGGCGAACACTGAAGCTTTCTTT. Protein: CASSAWANTEAFF.

The chain has TRBV10-3 and TRBJ1-1; D remains unclear. The CDR3 covers 13 residues. The germline V and J ends were trimmed by 2 bases and 1 base, with 5 bases remaining between them. Germline CDR1 ENHRY, CDR2 SYGVKD. The CDR3 region is CAISEAGNTEAFF. The CDR3 bases are TGTGCCATCAGTGAGGCAGGGAACACTGAAGCTTTCTTT.

V usage is TRBV3-1 (or the pseudogene TRBV3-2) and J usage is TRBJ1-4; 7 positions match TRBD1. CDR1 is LGHDT and CDR2 is YNNKEL in the germline V gene (reference sequence). V shed 0 bases, J shed 7 bases, and the junction held 5 bases outside the gene matches. The CDR3 sequence is 15 residues long. The CDR3 nucleotides are TGTGCCAGCAGCCAAGATCTGACAGGGAGTGAAAAACTGTTTTTT. This encodes CASSQDLTGSEKLFF.

A single count supports this clone. The chain links TRBV30 to TRBJ1-6; D may be TRBD1 (6 bases). The CDR3 runs 16 residues. The V end was cut by 5 bases, the J end by 0 bases, with 14 bases between. Germline CDR1 GTSNPN, CDR2 SVGIG (reference sequence). The CDR3 spells CAWAKGGRSYNSPLHF. The CDR3 nucleotides read TGTGCCTGGGCCAAGGGGGGGCGCTCCTATAATTCACCCCTCCACTTT.

The CDR3 here is CASSLARAGSYNEQFF. The CDR3 bases are TGTGCCAGCAGCTTAGCTCGGGCGGGGTCCTACAATGAGCAGTTCTTC. The chain recombines TRBV7-9 with TRBJ2-1; D possibly corresponds to TRBD2 (6 bases). Germline V gives CDR1 SEHNR, CDR2 FQNEAQ (reference sequence). Trimming pared 0 bases from V and 1 base from J, leaving 10 bases between. The CDR3 has 16 residues.

V gene TRBV2 combines with J gene TRBJ1-2, with D possibly matching TRBD1 (5 bases). V shed 3 bases and J shed 4 bases, with 12 bases lying between them. The CDR3 has 14 residues. Per germline, CDR1 SNHLY and CDR2 FYNNEI. The CDR3 spells CASSDKGYGYGYTF. CDR3 nucleotide sequence: TGTGCCAGCAGTGATAAGGGGTACGGCTATGGCTACACCTTC. Combining the CDR3 with reference TRBV2 and TRBJ1-2 gives the whole variable domain EPEVTQTPSHQVTQMGQEVILRCVPISNHLYFYWYRQILGQKVEFLVSFYNNEISEKSEIFDDQFSVERPDGSNFTLKIRSTKLEDSAMYFCASSDKGYGYGYTFGSGTRLTVV.